The rows below give T cell receptor beta chains drawn from one sample of a study of blood T cell repertoires in COVID-19. The assay was immunoSEQ multiplex PCR, and TCRdb's table has in-frame clones only and misses some. The sample has 350,000 to 500,000 clones, 70% to 90% seen once. The specimen was PBMCs or T cells enriched from blood (not recorded which). These receptors all stem from a woman aged 18-29 years who had been exposed to COVID-19. CDR3s include the opening cysteine and the closing phenylalanine or tryptophan. Fields, in order: D gene, J gene, V gene, clone size, CDR3 protein, CDR3 DNA. A D gene is named only where the DNA matches it firmly. The size of a clone is reported for some rows only, either as once, few or many, or as a class for expanded clones.

>.|TRBJ2-3|TRBV16|.
CASSQTVYSTDTQYF
TGTGCCAGCAGCCAAACAGTTTATAGCACAGATACGCAGTATTTT
>.|TRBJ2-7|TRBV5-6|.
CASSRQGLETYEQYF
TGTGCCAGCAGCCGACAGGGACTAGAAACCTACGAGCAGTACTTC
>TRBD1|TRBJ1-5|TRBV7-2|.
CASSLRQGPGSNQPQHF
TGTGCCAGCAGCTTAAGACAGGGACCTGGTAGCAATCAGCCCCAGCATTTT
>.|TRBJ2-1|TRBV4-2|.
CASSHPLAPEQFF
TGTGCCAGCAGCCATCCACTAGCACCCGAGCAGTTCTTC
>TRBD2|TRBJ2-1|TRBV28|.
CASSVLASYNEQFF
TGTGCCAGCAGCGTACTAGCGTCCTACAATGAGCAGTTCTTC
>.|TRBJ1-2|TRBV7-9|.
CASSLAGEYYGYTF
TGTGCCAGCAGCTTAGCTGGGGAGTACTATGGCTACACCTTC
>TRBD1|TRBJ1-1|TRBV13|.
CASSLRTGDAEAFF
TGTGCCAGCAGCCTTAGAACAGGGGACGCTGAAGCTTTCTTT
>.|TRBJ1-5|TRBV28|.
CASRASLGGSNQPQHF
TGTGCCAGCAGGGCCAGCCTCGGGGGAAGCAATCAGCCCCAGCATTTT
>TRBD1|TRBJ2-7|TRBV5-1|.
CASSAWGQGTYEQYF
TGCGCCAGCAGCGCGTGGGGACAGGGCACCTACGAGCAGTACTTC
>TRBD1|TRBJ1-4|TRBV6-1|.
CASSDIGTGNEKLFF
TGTGCCAGCAGTGATATCGGGACAGGGAATGAAAAACTGTTTTTT
>.|TRBJ1-2|TRBV7-3|.
CASSKSGVGYTF
TGTGCCAGCAGCAAATCAGGGGTCGGCTACACCTTC
>TRBD1|TRBJ1-1|TRBV5-6|.
CASSLAGQGVEAFF
TGTGCCAGCAGCTTGGCCGGCCAGGGGGTTGAAGCTTTCTTT
>.|TRBJ1-5|TRBV28|.
CASSFEHQPQHF
TGTGCCAGCAGTTTTGAGCATCAGCCCCAGCATTTT
>.|TRBJ2-2|TRBV3-1/TRBV3-2|.
CASSQVRVGTGELFF
TGTGCCAGCAGCCAAGTCCGGGTCGGAACCGGGGAGCTGTTTTTT
>TRBD2|TRBJ2-1|TRBV9|.
CASSVELAGGPKDGFF
TGTGCCAGCAGCGTAGAGCTAGCGGGAGGGCCTAAGGATGGGTTCTTC
>TRBD2|TRBJ2-2|TRBV11-3|.
CASSLFFGTSGGELFF
TGTGCCAGCAGCTTATTTTTCGGGACTAGCGGCGGGGAGCTGTTTTTT
>.|TRBJ1-1|TRBV9|.
CASSVEARNTEAFF
TGTGCCAGCAGCGTAGAGGCTAGGAACACTGAAGCTTTCTTT
>TRBD2|TRBJ2-1|TRBV9|once
CASSVEGTSGNNEQFF
TGTGCCAGCAGCGTAGAAGGGACTAGCGGCAACAATGAGCAGTTCTTC
>TRBD2|TRBJ2-1|TRBV28|.
CASSSSGLGPHNEQFF
TGTGCCAGCAGTTCCTCCGGACTAGGGCCACACAATGAGCAGTTCTTC
>.|TRBJ2-7|TRBV12-3/TRBV12-4|.
CASSLGRSYEQYF
TGTGCCAGCAGTTTGGGCCGCTCCTACGAGCAGTACTTC
>TRBD1|TRBJ1-5|TRBV18|.
CASSEGPTGEYSNQPQHF
TGTGCCAGCTCGGAGGGACCGACAGGGGAATATAGCAATCAGCCCCAGCATTTT
>TRBD1|TRBJ2-1|TRBV7-2|.
CATRQGISEQFF
TGTGCCACCCGACAGGGTATTAGTGAGCAGTTCTTC